The present T cell receptor beta chain was sequenced within a study of shared clonotypes between healthy human individuals. General study findings and limits: An effect of sequencing depth on clonotype sharing among donors was expected.

The V and J ends lost 2 bases and 4 bases respectively, with 8 bases between them. The CDR3 is 13 amino acids. The germline gives CDR1 SNHLY, CDR2 FYNNEI. The repertoire was sequenced with immunoSEQ multiplex PCR; TCRdb's copy has only in-frame clones and lacks some. The sample includes about 480,000 clones, more than 65% of them seen just once. Points on this clone: Its antigen is not known.

Genomic DNA for unsorted samples, which was extracted with the QIAamp DNA Blood Mini kit, came from around 100 million PBMCs. This sequence was found in a woman between 40 and 50 years old in good health. Some clones in this sample may be carry-over from other donors' samples. The chain carries TRBV2 and TRBJ1-1; a weak D match, TRBD1 (5 bases). The sample was PBMCs. This CDR3 reads CASSEWGGTEAFF. Here the CDR3 DNA reads TGTGCCAGCAGTGAATGGGGGGGCACTGAAGCTTTCTTT. The whole variable domain, remainder taken from reference TRBV2 and TRBJ1-1, is EPEVTQTPSHQVTQMGQEVILRCVPISNHLYFYWYRQILGQKVEFLVSFYNNEISEKSEIFDDQFSVERPDGSNFTLKIRSTKLEDSAMYFCASSEWGGTEAFFGQGTRLTVV.